Below, one TCR beta chain is given with its context. Its antigen is unknown. The record has no base qualities; no much larger clone is one base away. This sample is part of a study of CD8+ T cells in alopecia areata (dated by TCRdb to 2017 to 2018). Regarding the research as a whole: The study used high-throughput TCRbeta sequencing to examine T cell clonal expansion in alopecia areata, in both the C3H/HeJ mouse model and human patients. Scalp tissue and sorted CD4+ and CD8+ peripheral blood T cells from patchy and totalis/universalis alopecia areata patients and from healthy controls were covered by human TCRbeta sequencing. Scalp clonality was compared across normal scalp (n=4), patchy alopecia areata scalp (n=8), and alopecia totalis/universalis scalp (n=8). The RNA source kit depended on sample type: the PAXgene miRNA kit for fixed scalp, the miRNeasy kit for PBMCs, and the RNeasy kit for mouse skin. immunoSEQ multiplex PCR using 35 Vbeta forward primers and 13 Jbeta reverse primers was used to amplify TCRbeta CDR3 regions. Overall study results and their limits: Shared TCR sequences between patients were less evident than in mice, which may be partly attributable to HLA diversity in the patient population. Compared with normal scalp, lesional scalp had higher clonality and more expanded CD8+ clones, particularly in alopecia totalis/universalis, a pattern that suggests antigenic drive. Unlike mouse skin, where gammadelta T cells dominate, normal human skin contains resident alphabeta T cells that get sequenced too, which complicates analysis of the scalp TCR repertoire.

The library was prepared using the immunoSEQ multiplex PCR assay. For TCR sequencing, RNA was extracted from every sample and reverse transcribed into cDNA to serve as template. SuperScript III was used to make first-strand cDNA, primed with a 2:1 mix of oligo-dT and random hexamers. Amplification bias was assessed with a synthetic immune receptor repertoire, and residual bias was removed computationally. As for the original processing: Raw reads were preprocessed for error removal, and CDR3 was defined according to IMGT conventions as running from the conserved cysteine to phenylalanine. Clonality was computed by normalizing Shannon entropy by log2 of the number of productive unique TCRs and subtracting the result from 1. Whether scalp clones were CD4 or CD8 was inferred by matching scalp TCRbeta sequences against CD4 and CD8 repertoires sorted from blood. TCRdb mirrors the immuneACCESS table, restricted to in-frame sequences. Some clones are absent from its copies; in checked studies, under half trace to an unresolved V gene, and the reason for the others is unknown. V and J calls and clone size are copied from that table; D and trimming were computed from the DNA. For this sample the table gives more than 95,000 clones, of which around 64% were detected only once. The ten largest account for about 3% of the sample.

PBMCs were isolated by density centrifugation and stained for CD3, CD4 and CD8, after which CD4+ and CD8+ T cells were sorted on a FACSAria. Scalp biopsies and blood samples were provided by unaffected controls. The receptor's source is a human donor in good health. The sample consisted of CD4+ T cells sorted from blood.

Here the CDR3 is given as CATSLAGFGEKLFF. Read as DNA, the sequence is TGTGCCACCAGTCTTGCAGGATTCGGGGAAAAACTGTTTTTT. Rearrangement joined TRBV15 to TRBJ1-4, with the D gene not confidently named. Trimming takes 6 bases from V and 8 bases from J, and the germline ends sit 16 bases apart. From the germline V gene (reference sequence), CDR1 is LNHNV and CDR2 is YYDKDF. The CDR3 goes from the cysteine to the phenylalanine over 14 residues. The retained sequence is limited to the CDR3, 42 bases, with the frame set at the first base. Reference TRBV15 and TRBJ1-4 genes cover what lies past the CDR3, so the full variable domain is DAMVIQNPRYQVTQFGKPVTLSCSQTLNHNVMYWYQQKSSQAPKLLFHYYDKDFNNEADTPDNFQSRRPNTSFCFLDIRSPGLGDTAMYLCATSLAGFGEKLFFGSGTQLSVL.